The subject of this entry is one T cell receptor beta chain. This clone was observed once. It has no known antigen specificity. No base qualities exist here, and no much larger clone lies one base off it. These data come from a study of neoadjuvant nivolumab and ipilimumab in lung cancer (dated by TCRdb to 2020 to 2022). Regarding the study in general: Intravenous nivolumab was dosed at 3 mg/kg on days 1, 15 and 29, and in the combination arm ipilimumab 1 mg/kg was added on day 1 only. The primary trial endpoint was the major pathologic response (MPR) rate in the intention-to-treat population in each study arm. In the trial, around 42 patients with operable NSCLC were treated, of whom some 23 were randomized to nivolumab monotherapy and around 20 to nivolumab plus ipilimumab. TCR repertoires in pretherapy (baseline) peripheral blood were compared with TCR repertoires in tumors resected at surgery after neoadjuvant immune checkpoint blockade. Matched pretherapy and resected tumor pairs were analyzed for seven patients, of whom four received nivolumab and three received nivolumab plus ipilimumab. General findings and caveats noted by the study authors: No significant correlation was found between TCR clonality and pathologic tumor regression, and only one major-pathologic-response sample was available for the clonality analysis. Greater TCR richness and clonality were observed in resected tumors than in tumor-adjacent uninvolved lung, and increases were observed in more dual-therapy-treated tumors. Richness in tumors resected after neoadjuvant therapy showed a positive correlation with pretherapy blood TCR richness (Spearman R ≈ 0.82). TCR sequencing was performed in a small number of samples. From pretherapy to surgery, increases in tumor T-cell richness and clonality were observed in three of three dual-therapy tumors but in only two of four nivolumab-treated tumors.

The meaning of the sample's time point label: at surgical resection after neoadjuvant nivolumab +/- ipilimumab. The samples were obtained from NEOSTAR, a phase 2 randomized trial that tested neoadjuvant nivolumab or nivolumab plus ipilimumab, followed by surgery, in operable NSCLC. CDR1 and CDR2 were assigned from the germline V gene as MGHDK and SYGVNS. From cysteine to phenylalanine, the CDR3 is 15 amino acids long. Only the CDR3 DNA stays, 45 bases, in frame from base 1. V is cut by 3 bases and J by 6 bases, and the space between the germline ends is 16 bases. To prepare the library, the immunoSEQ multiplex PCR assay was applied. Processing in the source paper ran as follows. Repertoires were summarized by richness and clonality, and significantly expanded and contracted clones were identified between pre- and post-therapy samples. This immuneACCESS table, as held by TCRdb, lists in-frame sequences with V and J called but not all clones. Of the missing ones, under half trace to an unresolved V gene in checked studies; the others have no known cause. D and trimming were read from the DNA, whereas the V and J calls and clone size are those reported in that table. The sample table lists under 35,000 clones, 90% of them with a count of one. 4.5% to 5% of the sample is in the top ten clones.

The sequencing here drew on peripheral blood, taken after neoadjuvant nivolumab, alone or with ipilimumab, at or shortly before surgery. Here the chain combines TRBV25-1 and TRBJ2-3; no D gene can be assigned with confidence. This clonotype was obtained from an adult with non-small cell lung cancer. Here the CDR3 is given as CASSDPWLAVDTQYF. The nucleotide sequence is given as TGTGCCAGCAGTGATCCGTGGCTTGCTGTGGATACGCAGTATTTT.